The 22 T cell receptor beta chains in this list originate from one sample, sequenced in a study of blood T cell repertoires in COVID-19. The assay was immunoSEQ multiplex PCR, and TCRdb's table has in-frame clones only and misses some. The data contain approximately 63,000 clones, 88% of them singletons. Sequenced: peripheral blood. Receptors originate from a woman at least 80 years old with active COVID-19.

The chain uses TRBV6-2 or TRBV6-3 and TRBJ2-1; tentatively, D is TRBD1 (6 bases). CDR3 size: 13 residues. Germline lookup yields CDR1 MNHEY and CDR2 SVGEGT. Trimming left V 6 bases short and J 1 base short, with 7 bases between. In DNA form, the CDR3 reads TGTGCCAGCAGCAGGGGATCCTACAATGAGCAGTTCTTC. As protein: CASSRGSYNEQFF.

CDR3 amino acids: CASNGGNADTQYF. CDR3 DNA sequence: TGTGCCAGCAACGGGGGAAACGCAGATACGCAGTATTTT. The chain combines TRBV7-3 with TRBJ2-3; a possible D gene is TRBD2 (6 bases). The germline CDR1 and CDR2 sequences are SGHTA and FQGTGA. The V gene lost 7 bases and the J gene lost 4 bases, with 12 bases spanning the gap. The CDR3 has 13 amino acids.

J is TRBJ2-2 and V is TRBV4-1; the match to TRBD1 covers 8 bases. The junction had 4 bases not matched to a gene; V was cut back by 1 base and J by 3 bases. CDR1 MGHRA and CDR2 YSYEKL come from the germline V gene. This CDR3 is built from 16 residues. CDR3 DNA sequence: TGCGCCAGCAGCCAAGCCCAGGGGGCGGACACCGGGGAGCTGTTTTTT. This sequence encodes CASSQAQGADTGELFF.

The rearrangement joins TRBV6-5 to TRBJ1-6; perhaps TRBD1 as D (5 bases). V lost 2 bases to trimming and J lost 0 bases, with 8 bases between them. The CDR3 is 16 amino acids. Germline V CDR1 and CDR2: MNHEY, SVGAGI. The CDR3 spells CASSYSGGSYNSPLHF. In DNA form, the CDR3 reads TGTGCCAGCAGTTACAGCGGGGGCTCCTATAATTCACCCCTCCACTTT.

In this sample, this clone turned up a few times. CDR3 nucleotide sequence: TGTGCCAGCAGCTTGTTTCCGGGTAGCAATCAGCCCCAGCATTTT. It encodes CASSLFPGSNQPQHF. This sequence joins TRBV5-4 and TRBJ1-5; D is uncertain. The CDR3 has 15 residues. V was pared by 1 base and J by 0 bases, with 8 bases between. Germline V lookup: CDR1 SGHNT, CDR2 YYREEE (reference sequence).

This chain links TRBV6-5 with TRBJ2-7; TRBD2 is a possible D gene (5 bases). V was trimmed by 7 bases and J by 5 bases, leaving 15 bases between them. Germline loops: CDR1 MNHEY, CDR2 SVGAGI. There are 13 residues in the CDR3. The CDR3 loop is CASTYRSGNEQYF. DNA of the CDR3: TGTGCCAGCACCTATCGGTCGGGGAACGAGCAGTACTTC.

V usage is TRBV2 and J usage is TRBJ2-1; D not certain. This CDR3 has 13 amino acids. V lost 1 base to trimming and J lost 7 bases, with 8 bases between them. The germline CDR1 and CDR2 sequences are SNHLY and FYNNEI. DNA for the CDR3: TGTGCCAGCAGTGAAGGGGCGTGGAATGAGCAGTTCTTC. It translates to CASSEGAWNEQFF.

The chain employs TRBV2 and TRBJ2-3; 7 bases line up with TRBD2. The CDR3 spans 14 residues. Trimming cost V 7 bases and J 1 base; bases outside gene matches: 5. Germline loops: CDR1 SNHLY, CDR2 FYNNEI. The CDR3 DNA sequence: TGTGCCAGCAAGAGGGCGGGGGGCACAGATACGCAGTATTTT. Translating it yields CASKRAGGTDTQYF.

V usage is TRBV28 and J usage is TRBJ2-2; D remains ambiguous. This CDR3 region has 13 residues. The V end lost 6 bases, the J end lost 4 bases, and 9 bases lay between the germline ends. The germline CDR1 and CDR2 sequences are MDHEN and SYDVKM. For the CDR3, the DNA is TGTGCCAGCAGCCATGAGTCCACCGGGGAGCTGTTTTTT. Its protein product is CASSHESTGELFF.

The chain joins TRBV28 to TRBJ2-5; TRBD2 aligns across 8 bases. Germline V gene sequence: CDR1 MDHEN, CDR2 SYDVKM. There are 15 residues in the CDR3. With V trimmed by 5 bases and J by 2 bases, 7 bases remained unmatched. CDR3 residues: CASSQGGGPQETQYF. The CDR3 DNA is TGTGCCAGCAGTCAAGGCGGGGGGCCTCAAGAGACCCAGTACTTC. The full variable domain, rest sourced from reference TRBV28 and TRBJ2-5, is DVKVTQSSRYLVKRTGEKVFLECVQDMDHENMFWYRQDPGLGLRLIYFSYDVKMKEKGDIPEGYSVSREKKERFSLILESASTNQTSMYLCASSQGGGPQETQYFGPGTRLLVL.

In nucleotides, the CDR3 is TGTGCCAGCAGTTTCTTCCCCGAGACAGGGGCCTATGGCTACACCTTC. Translation: CASSFFPETGAYGYTF. This rearrangement joins TRBV6-5 to TRBJ1-2, with 8 nucleotides matching TRBD1. This CDR3 is built from 16 residues. Germline CDR1 is MNHEY and CDR2 is SVGAGI. V shed 4 bases and J 4 bases; nucleotides not matched to a gene: 11.

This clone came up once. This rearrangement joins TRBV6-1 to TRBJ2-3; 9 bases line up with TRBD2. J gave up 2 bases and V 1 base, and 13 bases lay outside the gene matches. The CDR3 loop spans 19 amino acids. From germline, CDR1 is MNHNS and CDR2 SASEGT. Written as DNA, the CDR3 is TGTGCCAGCAGTGAAGAGCTTTCCGGTAGCGGGGGCCACACAGATACGCAGTATTTT. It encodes CASSEELSGSGGHTDTQYF.

CDR3 coding DNA: TGTGCCAGCAGCGGCGGGACTAGCGGGGGGGCTACAGATACGCAGTATTTT. This sequence encodes CASSGGTSGGATDTQYF. The chain joins TRBV9 to TRBJ2-3, with TRBD2 matching 16 bases. The CDR3 has 17 residues. Germline V lookup: CDR1 SGDLS, CDR2 YYNGEE. After removal of 3 bases from V and 3 bases from J, the junction contained 4 bases not matched to a gene.

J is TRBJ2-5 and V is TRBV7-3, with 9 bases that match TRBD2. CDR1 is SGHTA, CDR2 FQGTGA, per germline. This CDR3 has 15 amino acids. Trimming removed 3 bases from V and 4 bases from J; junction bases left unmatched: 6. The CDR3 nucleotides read TGTGCCAGCAGCTTGGGTAGCGGGGGACTAGAGACCCAGTACTTC. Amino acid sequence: CASSLGSGGLETQYF.

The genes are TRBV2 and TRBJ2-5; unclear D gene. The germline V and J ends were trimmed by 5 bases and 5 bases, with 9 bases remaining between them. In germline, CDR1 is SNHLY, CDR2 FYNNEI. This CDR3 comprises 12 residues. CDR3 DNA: TGTGCCAGCAGTCCGGAGAGGGAGACCCAGTACTTC. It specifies CASSPERETQYF. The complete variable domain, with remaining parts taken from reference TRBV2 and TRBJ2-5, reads EPEVTQTPSHQVTQMGQEVILRCVPISNHLYFYWYRQILGQKVEFLVSFYNNEISEKSEIFDDQFSVERPDGSNFTLKIRSTKLEDSAMYFCASSPERETQYFGPGTRLLVL.

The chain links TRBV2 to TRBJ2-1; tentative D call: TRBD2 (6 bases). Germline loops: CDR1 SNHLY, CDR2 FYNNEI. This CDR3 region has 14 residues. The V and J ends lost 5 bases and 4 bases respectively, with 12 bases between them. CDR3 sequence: CASSYRGTYNEQFF. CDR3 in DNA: TGTGCCAGCAGTTACCGGGGGACGTACAATGAGCAGTTCTTC.

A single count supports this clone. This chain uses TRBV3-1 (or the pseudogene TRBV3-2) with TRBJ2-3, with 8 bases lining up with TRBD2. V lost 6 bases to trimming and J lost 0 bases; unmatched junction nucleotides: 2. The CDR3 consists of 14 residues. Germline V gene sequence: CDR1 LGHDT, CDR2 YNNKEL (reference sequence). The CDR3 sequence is CASSPSGSTDTQYF. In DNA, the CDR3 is TGTGCCAGCAGTCCTAGCGGGAGCACAGATACGCAGTATTTT.

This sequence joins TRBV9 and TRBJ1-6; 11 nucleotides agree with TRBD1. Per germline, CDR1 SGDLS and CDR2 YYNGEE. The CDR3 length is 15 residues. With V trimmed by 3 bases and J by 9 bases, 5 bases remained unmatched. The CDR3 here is CASSARTGGSSPLHF. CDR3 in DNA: TGTGCCAGCAGCGCCCGGACAGGGGGCAGTTCACCCCTCCACTTT.

In DNA form, the CDR3 reads TGTGCCAGCAGCTTATTTAGCGGGGGGGCCGTCAATGAGCAGTTCTTC. This gives the protein CASSLFSGGAVNEQFF. The chain employs TRBV7-2 and TRBJ2-1; TRBD2 agrees at 11 bases. CDR3 length: 16 amino acids. V lost 2 bases to trimming and J lost 6 bases; unmatched junction nucleotides: 6. Germline CDR1 reads SGHTA; CDR2 reads FQGNSA.

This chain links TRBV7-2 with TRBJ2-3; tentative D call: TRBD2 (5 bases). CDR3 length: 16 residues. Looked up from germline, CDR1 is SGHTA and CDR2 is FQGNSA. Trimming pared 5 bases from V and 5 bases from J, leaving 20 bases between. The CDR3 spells CASSVGLFSRGDTQYF. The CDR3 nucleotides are TGTGCCAGCAGCGTCGGACTTTTTTCCCGCGGAGATACGCAGTATTTT.

Written as DNA, the CDR3 is TGTGCCAGCAGGTCAGCCAGGGGTGGGGATACGCAGTATTTT. Its protein product is CASRSARGGDTQYF. The chain is built from TRBV7-2 and TRBJ2-3; weak D call: TRBD1 (6 bases). In germline, CDR1 is SGHTA, CDR2 FQGNSA. This CDR3 has 14 residues. V lost 6 bases and J 6 bases, leaving 16 bases between the germline ends.

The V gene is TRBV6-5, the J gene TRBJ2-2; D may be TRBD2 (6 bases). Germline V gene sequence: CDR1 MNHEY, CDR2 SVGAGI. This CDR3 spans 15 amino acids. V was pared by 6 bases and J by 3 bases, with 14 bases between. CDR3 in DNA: TGTGCCAGCAGCCTAGGGGACTCGGACACCGGGGAGCTGTTTTTT. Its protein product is CASSLGDSDTGELFF.